One sample yielded the 26 T cell receptor beta chains listed below, sequenced in a study of shared clonotypes between healthy human individuals. The assay was immunoSEQ multiplex PCR, and TCRdb's table has in-frame clones only and misses some. The table shows 950,000 to 1,300,000 clones, with around 76% occurring only once. Input material: memory CD4+ T cells sorted from blood. Subset in this sample: CD45RA-negative fraction. Receptors originate from a man aged 18-30 years in good health.

In regard to this clone: Other DNA sequences in this sample translate to the same CDR3. The chain recombines TRBV6-5 with TRBJ2-5; D is undetermined. This CDR3 spans 13 amino acids. Germline V gene sequence: CDR1 MNHEY, CDR2 SVGAGI. V was cut by 2 bases and J by 3 bases, with 7 bases left in between. CDR3 DNA sequence: TGTGCCAGCAGTTACGGACGGAAAGAGACCCAGTACTTC. Its translation: CASSYGRKETQYF.

This clone was found a few times. The chain recombines TRBV21-1 with TRBJ1-2. TRBV21-1 is flagged as a pseudogene. The CDR3 is made up of 14 amino acids. The CDR3 loop reads CASSKGGDNYGYTF. CDR3 in DNA: TGTGCCAGCAGCAAAGGTGGCGATAACTATGGCTACACCTTC.

This clone came up a few times. The same CDR3 also results from other DNA sequences found in this sample. J is TRBJ2-2 and V is TRBV6-5; no clear D. Germline CDR1 reads MNHEY; CDR2 reads SVGAGI. The ends were cut back, 0 bases at V and 4 bases at J, with 6 bases in the middle. CDR3 size: 14 residues. CDR3 DNA sequence: TGTGCCAGCAGTTACTCGACGGTCACCGGGGAGCTGTTTTTT. Amino acid sequence: CASSYSTVTGELFF.

This rearrangement joins TRBV2 to TRBJ2-1, with 14 bases matching TRBD2. Germline assignment: CDR1 SNHLY and CDR2 FYNNEI. There are 19 residues in the CDR3. Trimming removed 3 bases from V and 0 bases from J; junction bases left unmatched: 7. The CDR3 sequence: CASSEDRLAGGNSYNEQFF. The CDR3 DNA reads as TGTGCCAGCAGTGAGGATCGACTAGCGGGGGGGAACTCCTACAATGAGCAGTTCTTC.

DNA of the CDR3: TGCGCCAGCAGCCAAGGACGACTAGCGGGGAACTACGAGCAGTACTTC. This codes for CASSQGRLAGNYEQYF. The gene calls are TRBV4-1 and TRBJ2-7; TRBD2 matches at 11 bases. Trimming removed 1 base from V and 3 bases from J; junction bases left unmatched: 5. The CDR3 loop spans 16 amino acids. Germline CDR1 reads MGHRA; CDR2 reads YSYEKL.

The chain couples TRBV11-2 to TRBJ1-6; D gene uncertain. This CDR3 is built from 17 residues. V dropped 5 bases and J dropped 8 bases, with 22 bases sitting between them. Germline lookup yields CDR1 SGHAT and CDR2 FQNNGV. In nucleotides, the CDR3 is TGTGCCAGCAGCGATTTTAAGACACTTACGAAGGATTCACCCCTCCACTTT. The encoded protein is CASSDFKTLTKDSPLHF.

The rearrangement uses TRBV10-3 and TRBJ2-3; 12 bases line up with TRBD2. J gave up 5 bases and V 6 bases, and 9 bases lay outside the gene matches. Germline V gives CDR1 ENHRY, CDR2 SYGVKD. The CDR3 sequence is 16 residues long. DNA for the CDR3: TGTGCCATCAGGCAGCCCGGGACTAGCGGGTTAGATACGCAGTATTTT. Amino acid sequence: CAIRQPGTSGLDTQYF.

This CDR3 reads CASSFRASGREETQYF. CDR3 in DNA: TGTGCCAGCAGCTTTAGGGCTAGCGGGAGGGAAGAGACCCAGTACTTC. The V call is TRBV7-8, the J call TRBJ2-5; TRBD2 matches at 12 bases. CDR3 size: 16 residues. V gave up 3 bases and J gave up 3 bases; unmatched junction bases: 5. CDR1 SGHVS and CDR2 FQNEAQ come from the germline V gene.

The CDR3 coding sequence is TGCGCCAGCAGCCCGGACAGTCCCGTCTCCTACGAGCAGTACTTC. Its translation is CASSPDSPVSYEQYF. The genes are TRBV5-1 and TRBJ2-7; TRBD1 might be the D (6 bases). V was clipped by 4 bases and J by 0 bases, with 14 bases between them. The CDR3 extends over 15 amino acids. Germline V CDR1 and CDR2: SGHRS, YFSETQ.

This clone turned up a few times. The V call is TRBV11-2, the J call TRBJ1-5; D gene uncertain. The CDR3 is made up of 13 amino acids. The germline gives CDR1 SGHAT, CDR2 FQNNGV. V lost 2 bases and J 4 bases, leaving 6 bases between the germline ends. The CDR3: CASSLTKNQPQHF. DNA of the CDR3: TGTGCCAGCAGCTTAACAAAAAATCAGCCCCAGCATTTT.

This clone has just a few counts. J is TRBJ2-7 and V is TRBV19, with TRBD1 identical over 7 bases. Per germline, CDR1 LNHDA and CDR2 SQIVND (reference sequence). The CDR3 has 16 amino acids. With 3 bases clipped from V and 3 bases from J, the junction kept 11 bases outside the gene matches. The CDR3 loop reads CASSMGQPYEGYEQYF. Here the CDR3 DNA reads TGTGCCAGTAGTATGGGACAGCCCTACGAAGGCTACGAGCAGTACTTC.

The CDR3 spells CASSEMFTGNTIYF. The CDR3 bases are TGTGCCAGCAGTGAAATGTTCACTGGAAACACCATATATTTT. The chain links TRBV6-1 to TRBJ1-3, with D unclear. V gave up 2 bases and J gave up 2 bases, with 7 bases separating them. CDR1 is MNHNS and CDR2 is SASEGT in the germline V gene. There are 14 residues in the CDR3.

V is TRBV2 and J is TRBJ2-7; TRBD1 might be the D (5 bases). V lost 4 bases and J 6 bases, leaving 19 bases between the germline ends. The CDR3 covers 15 residues. Germline V gene sequence: CDR1 SNHLY, CDR2 FYNNEI. CDR3 region: CASSARASGASEQYF. DNA for the CDR3: TGTGCCAGCAGTGCCCGGGCTAGTGGGGCTTCCGAGCAGTACTTC.

The chain combines TRBV2 with TRBJ1-2, with a possible D match to TRBD1 (5 bases). Trimming left V 7 bases short and J 5 bases short, with 14 bases between. Looked up from germline, CDR1 is SNHLY and CDR2 is FYNNEI. The length of the CDR3 is 13 residues. The CDR3 nucleotides read TGTGCCAGCACTGAGAAGGCAGGGTATGGCTACACCTTC. Protein sequence: CASTEKAGYGYTF.

V and J are TRBV5-6 and TRBJ1-1; no firm D call. Trimming took 1 base from V and 9 from J, leaving 13 bases between them. Germline V gives CDR1 SGHDT, CDR2 YYEEEE. The CDR3 has 13 residues. CDR3 protein: CASSLRRTGQAFF. CDR3 nucleotide sequence: TGTGCCAGCAGCTTGAGGAGAACCGGGCAAGCTTTCTTT.

This rearrangement joins TRBV6-1 to TRBJ1-6; D uncertain. Between the trimmed V and J ends, which lost 1 base and 5 bases, there was a span of 12 bases. The germline CDR1 and CDR2 sequences are MNHNS and SASEGT. This CDR3 has 16 residues. CDR3 loop: CASSEGGTANNSPLHF. The CDR3 nucleotides read TGTGCCAGCAGTGAAGGGGGTACCGCTAATAATTCACCCCTCCACTTT.

This chain connects TRBV5-4 to TRBJ2-7, with D possibly being TRBD1 or TRBD2 (5 bases each). This CDR3 has 15 amino acids. The V end was cut by 4 bases, the J end by 0 bases, with 14 bases between. The germline V gene has CDR1 SGHNT and CDR2 YYREEE (reference sequence). The CDR3 DNA reads as TGTGCCAGCAGCCGCCGGGGCGGCCTCTCCTACGAGCAGTACTTC. Translating gives CASSRRGGLSYEQYF.

The genes are TRBV18 and TRBJ2-5; 8 nucleotides match TRBD1. Germline loops: CDR1 KGHSH, CDR2 LQKENI. V shed 6 bases and J 4 bases; nucleotides not matched to a gene: 10. The CDR3 runs 15 residues. The CDR3 bases are TGTGCCAGCTCCCAAGAGGGACAGGTTGTAGAGACCCAGTACTTC. Encoded protein: CASSQEGQVVETQYF.

Note on this clone: Other nucleotide sequences from this sample produce the same CDR3. This chain connects TRBV5-1 to TRBJ1-1; 10 positions match TRBD1. There are 14 residues in the CDR3. In germline, CDR1 is SGHRS, CDR2 YFSETQ. J gave up 5 bases and V 0 bases, and 1 base lay outside the gene matches. The CDR3 is CASSLGQGATEAFF. The DNA for the CDR3 is TGCGCCAGCAGCTTGGGACAGGGGGCAACTGAAGCTTTCTTT.

The rearrangement links TRBV4-3 to TRBJ2-5, with D perhaps TRBD2 (6 bases). The germline V gene encodes CDR1 LGHNA and CDR2 YSLEER. The V end lost 4 bases, the J end lost 1 base, and 13 bases lay between the germline ends. The CDR3 runs 15 residues. Here the CDR3 DNA reads TGCGCCAGCAGCCTAGGCGGGGTAAGCCAAGAGACCCAGTACTTC. This sequence encodes CASSLGGVSQETQYF.

V usage is TRBV7-2 and J usage is TRBJ2-7, with a weak D call TRBD2 (6 bases). This CDR3 is built from 15 residues. V lost 5 bases, J lost 2 bases, and 16 bases lay in between. CDR1 and CDR2 (germline): SGHTA, FQGNSA. The CDR3 DNA follows: TGTGCCAGCAGCCGCGGGACGGGTTACGCCTACGAGCAGTACTTC. Translation gives CASSRGTGYAYEQYF.

This clone was seen just once. The CDR3 loop is CASSQLPQVSGNTIYF. For the CDR3, the DNA is TGCGCCAGCAGCCAACTACCACAGGTCTCTGGAAACACCATATATTTT. The chain uses TRBV4-1 and TRBJ1-3; TRBD1 is a possible D gene (5 bases). The length of the CDR3 is 16 residues. V was clipped by 2 bases and J by 0 bases, with 11 bases between them. Looked up from germline, CDR1 is MGHRA and CDR2 is YSYEKL.

This clone has only one observation. The J gene is TRBJ2-5, the V gene TRBV29-1, with 7 bases fitting TRBD1. Unmatched junction bases numbered 12, after V lost 4 bases and J lost 13 bases. CDR3 length: 12 amino acids. Germline V gives CDR1 SQVTM, CDR2 ANQGSEA. CDR3 bases: TGCAGCGTTGTGACAGGGCAAGGGGGTTGGTACTTC. Amino acid sequence: CSVVTGQGGWYF.

The chain employs TRBV7-9 and TRBJ1-2; D is ambiguous. V lost 3 bases, J lost 5 bases, and 7 bases lay in between. Germline V lookup: CDR1 SEHNR, CDR2 FQNEAQ (reference sequence). The CDR3 extends over 12 amino acids. The CDR3 DNA is TGTGCCAGCAGCTTGGGCGAATATGGCTACACCTTC. Its translation is CASSLGEYGYTF.

V gene TRBV6-1 combines with J gene TRBJ2-4; the match to TRBD1 covers 10 bases. Germline assignment: CDR1 MNHNS and CDR2 SASEGT. This CDR3 is 14 amino acids long. After removal of 4 bases from V and 9 bases from J, the junction contained 6 bases not matched to a gene. In DNA, the CDR3 is TGTGCCAGCAGTGGACAGGGGGCTGAAAGCATTCAGTACTTC. Translated, it gives CASSGQGAESIQYF.

This clone has a single count. This chain connects TRBV5-1 to TRBJ2-3; TRBD1 matches 10 bases. The CDR3 length is 14 residues. The J segment lost 6 bases and the V segment lost 4 bases, leaving 5 bases of the junction unmatched. Germline CDR1 reads SGHRS; CDR2 reads YFSETQ. The CDR3 DNA reads as TGCGCCAGCAGCCCCGGACAGGGGGTCGATACGCAGTATTTT. Amino acid sequence: CASSPGQGVDTQYF.